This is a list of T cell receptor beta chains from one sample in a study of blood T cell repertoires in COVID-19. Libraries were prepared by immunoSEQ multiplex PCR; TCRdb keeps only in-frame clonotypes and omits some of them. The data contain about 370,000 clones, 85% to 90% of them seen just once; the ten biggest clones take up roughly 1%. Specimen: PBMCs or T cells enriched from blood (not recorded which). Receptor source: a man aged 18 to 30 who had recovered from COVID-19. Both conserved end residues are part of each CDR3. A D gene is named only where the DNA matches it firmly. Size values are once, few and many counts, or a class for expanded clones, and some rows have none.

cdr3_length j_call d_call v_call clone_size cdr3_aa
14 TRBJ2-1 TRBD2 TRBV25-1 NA CASAGTSEYGEQFF
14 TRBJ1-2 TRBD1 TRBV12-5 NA CASGFQIQGNGYTF
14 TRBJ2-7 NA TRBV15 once CATSRDVRTYEQYF
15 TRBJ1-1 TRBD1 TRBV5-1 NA CASSGQTGDATEAFF
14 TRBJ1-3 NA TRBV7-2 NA CASSLAGGLDTIYF
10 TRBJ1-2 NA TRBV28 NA CASSEGGYTF
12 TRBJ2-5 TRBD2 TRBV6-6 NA CASSSGTETQYF
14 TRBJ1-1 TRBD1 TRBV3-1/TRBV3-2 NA CASSQVGQTTEAFF
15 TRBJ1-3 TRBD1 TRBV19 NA CASYEQGGIGNTIYF
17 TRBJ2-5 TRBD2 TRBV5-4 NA CASSSLGLAGPGETQYF
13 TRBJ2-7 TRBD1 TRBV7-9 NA CASSRTGPHEQYF